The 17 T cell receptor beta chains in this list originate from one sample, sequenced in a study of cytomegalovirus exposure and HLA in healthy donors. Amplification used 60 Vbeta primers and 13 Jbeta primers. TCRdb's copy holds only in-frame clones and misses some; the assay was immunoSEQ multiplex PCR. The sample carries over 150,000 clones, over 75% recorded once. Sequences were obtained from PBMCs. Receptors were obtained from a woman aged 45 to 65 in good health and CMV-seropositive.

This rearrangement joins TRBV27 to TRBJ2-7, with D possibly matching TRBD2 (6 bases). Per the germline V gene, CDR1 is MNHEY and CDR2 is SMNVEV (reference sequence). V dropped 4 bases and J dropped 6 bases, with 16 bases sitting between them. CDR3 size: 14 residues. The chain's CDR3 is CASSSPGASLEQYF. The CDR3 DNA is TGTGCCAGCAGTTCCCCGGGAGCCTCACTCGAGCAGTACTTC.

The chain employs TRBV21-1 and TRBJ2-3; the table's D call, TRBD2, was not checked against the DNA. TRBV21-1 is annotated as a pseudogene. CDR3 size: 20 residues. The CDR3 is CASSTFGGDSQLEGEDTQYF. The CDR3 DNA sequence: TGTGCCAGCAGCACTTTTGGGGGGGACTCCCAGCTAGAAGGGGAAGATACGCAGTATTTT.

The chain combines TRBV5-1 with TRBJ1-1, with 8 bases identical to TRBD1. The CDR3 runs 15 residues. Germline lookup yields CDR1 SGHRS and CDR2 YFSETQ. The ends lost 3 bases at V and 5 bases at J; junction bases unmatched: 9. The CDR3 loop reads CASSSSRDRFTEAFF. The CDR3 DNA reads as TGCGCCAGCAGCTCGTCCCGGGACAGGTTTACTGAAGCTTTCTTT.

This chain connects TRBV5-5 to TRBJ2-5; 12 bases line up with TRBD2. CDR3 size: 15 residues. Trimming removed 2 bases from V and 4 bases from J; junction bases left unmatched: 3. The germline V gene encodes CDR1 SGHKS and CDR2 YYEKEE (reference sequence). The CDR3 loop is CASSFLAGGPETQYF. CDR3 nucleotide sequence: TGTGCCAGCAGCTTTCTAGCGGGGGGGCCAGAGACCCAGTACTTC.

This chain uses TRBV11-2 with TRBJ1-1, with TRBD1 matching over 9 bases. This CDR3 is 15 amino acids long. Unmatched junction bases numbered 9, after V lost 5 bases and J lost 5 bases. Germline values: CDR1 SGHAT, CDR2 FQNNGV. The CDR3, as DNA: TGTGCCAGCAGCCCCCCCGGGACAGGGTTGACTGAAGCTTTCTTT. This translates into CASSPPGTGLTEAFF.

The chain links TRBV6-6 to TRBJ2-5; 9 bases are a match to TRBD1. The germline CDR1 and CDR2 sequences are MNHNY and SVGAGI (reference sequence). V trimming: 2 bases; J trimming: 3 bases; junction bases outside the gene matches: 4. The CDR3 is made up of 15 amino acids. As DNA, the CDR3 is TGTGCCAGCAGTTACCACCGGGACAGGGAAGAGACCCAGTACTTC. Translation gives CASSYHRDREETQYF.

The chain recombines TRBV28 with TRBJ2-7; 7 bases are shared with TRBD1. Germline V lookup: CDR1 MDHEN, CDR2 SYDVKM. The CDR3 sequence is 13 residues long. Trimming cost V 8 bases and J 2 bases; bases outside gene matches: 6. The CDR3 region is CASGLRGTYEQYF. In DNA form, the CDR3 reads TGTGCCAGCGGGCTCAGGGGGACCTACGAGCAGTACTTC.

The CDR3 reads CASSLEVAGSEKLFF. CDR3 DNA sequence: TGTGCCAGCAGCTTGGAGGTTGCAGGAAGTGAAAAACTGTTTTTT. The chain carries TRBV5-4 and TRBJ1-4; D is unresolved. The V gene's germline CDR1 is SGHNT and CDR2 YYREEE (reference sequence). This CDR3 has 15 amino acids. Trimming shortened V by 0 bases and J by 7 bases, and 13 bases separated the two germline ends.

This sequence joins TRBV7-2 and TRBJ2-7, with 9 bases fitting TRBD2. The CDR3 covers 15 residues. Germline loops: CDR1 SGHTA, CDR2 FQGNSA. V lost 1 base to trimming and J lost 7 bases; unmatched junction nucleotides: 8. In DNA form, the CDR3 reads TGTGCCAGCAGCTTAGTGTTTAGCGGGAGACGTGAGCAGTACTTC. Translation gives CASSLVFSGRREQYF.

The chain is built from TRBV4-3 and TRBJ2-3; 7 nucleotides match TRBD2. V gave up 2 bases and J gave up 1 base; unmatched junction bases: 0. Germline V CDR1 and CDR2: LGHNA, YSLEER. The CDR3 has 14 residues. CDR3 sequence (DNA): TGCGCCAGCAGCCAAAGCGGGGGCACAGATACGCAGTATTTT. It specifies CASSQSGGTDTQYF.

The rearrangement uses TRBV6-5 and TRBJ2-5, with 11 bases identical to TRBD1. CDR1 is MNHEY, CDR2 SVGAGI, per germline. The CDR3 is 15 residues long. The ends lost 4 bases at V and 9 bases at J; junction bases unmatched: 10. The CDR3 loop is CASSSKDRGLSPQYF. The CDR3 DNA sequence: TGTGCCAGCAGTTCGAAGGACAGGGGGCTCAGTCCCCAGTACTTC.

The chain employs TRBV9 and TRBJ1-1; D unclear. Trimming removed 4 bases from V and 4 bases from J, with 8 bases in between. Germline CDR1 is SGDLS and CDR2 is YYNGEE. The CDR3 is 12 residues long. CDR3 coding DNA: TGTGCCAGCAGCCCCCGCGGCACTGAAGCTTTCTTT. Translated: CASSPRGTEAFF.

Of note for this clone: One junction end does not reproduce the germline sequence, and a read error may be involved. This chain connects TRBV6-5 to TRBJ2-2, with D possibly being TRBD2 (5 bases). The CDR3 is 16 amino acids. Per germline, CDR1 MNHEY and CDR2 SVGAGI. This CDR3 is CASSFRRSIDPGELLF. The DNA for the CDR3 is TGTGCCAGCAGTTTCAGACGGTCTATTGATCCCGGGGAGCTGCTTTTT.

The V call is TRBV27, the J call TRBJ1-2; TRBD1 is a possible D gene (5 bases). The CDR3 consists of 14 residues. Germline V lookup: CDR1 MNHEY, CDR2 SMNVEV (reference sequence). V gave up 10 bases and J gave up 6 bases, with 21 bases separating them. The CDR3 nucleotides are TGTGCCACGAGAGGATGGGGCGCCGGAGATGGCTACACCTTC. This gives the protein CATRGWGAGDGYTF.

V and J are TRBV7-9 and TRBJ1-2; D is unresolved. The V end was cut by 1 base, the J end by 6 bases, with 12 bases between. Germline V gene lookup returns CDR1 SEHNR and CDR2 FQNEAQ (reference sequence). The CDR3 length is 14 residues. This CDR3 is CASSLVGGNDGYTF. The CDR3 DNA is TGTGCCAGCAGCTTAGTTGGCGGGAATGATGGCTACACCTTC. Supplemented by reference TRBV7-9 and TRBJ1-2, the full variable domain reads DTGVSQNPRHKITKRGQNVTFRCDPISEHNRLYWYRQTLGQGPEFLTYFQNEAQLEKSRLLSDRFSAERPKGSFSTLEIQRTEQGDSAMYLCASSLVGGNDGYTFGSGTRLTVV.

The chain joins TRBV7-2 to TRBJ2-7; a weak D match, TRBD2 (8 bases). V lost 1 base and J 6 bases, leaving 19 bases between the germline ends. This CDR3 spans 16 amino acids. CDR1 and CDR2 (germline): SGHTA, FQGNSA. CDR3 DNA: TGTGCCAGCAGCTTAGATAGCGGGACCAGGGGGGGCGAGCAGTACTTC. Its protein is CASSLDSGTRGGEQYF.

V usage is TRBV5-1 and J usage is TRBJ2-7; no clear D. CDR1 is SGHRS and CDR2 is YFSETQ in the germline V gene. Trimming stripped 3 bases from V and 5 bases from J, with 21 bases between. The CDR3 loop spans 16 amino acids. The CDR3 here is CASSYANTYQANEQYF. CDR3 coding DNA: TGCGCCAGCAGCTACGCAAACACCTACCAGGCAAACGAGCAGTACTTC.